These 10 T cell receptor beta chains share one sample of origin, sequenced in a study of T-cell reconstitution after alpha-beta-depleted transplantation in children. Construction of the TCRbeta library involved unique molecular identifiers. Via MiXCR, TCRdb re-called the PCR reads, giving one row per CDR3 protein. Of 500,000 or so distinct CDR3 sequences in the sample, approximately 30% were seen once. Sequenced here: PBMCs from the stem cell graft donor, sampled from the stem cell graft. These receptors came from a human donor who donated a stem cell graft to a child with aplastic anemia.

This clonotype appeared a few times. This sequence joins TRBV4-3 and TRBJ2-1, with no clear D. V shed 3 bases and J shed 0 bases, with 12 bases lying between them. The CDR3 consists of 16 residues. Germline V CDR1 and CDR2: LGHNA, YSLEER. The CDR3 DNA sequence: TGCGCCAGCAGCCAGAGAGATTATAGCTCCTACAATGAGCAGTTCTTC. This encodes CASSQRDYSSYNEQFF.

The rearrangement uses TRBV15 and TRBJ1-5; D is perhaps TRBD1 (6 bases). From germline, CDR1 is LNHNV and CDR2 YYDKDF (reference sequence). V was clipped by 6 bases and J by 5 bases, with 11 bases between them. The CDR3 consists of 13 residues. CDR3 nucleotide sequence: TGTGCCACCAGGGACAGCTCCTATCAGCCCCAGCATTTT. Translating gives CATRDSSYQPQHF. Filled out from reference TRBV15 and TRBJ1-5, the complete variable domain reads DAMVIQNPRYQVTQFGKPVTLSCSQTLNHNVMYWYQQKSSQAPKLLFHYYDKDFNNEADTPDNFQSRRPNTSFCFLDIRSPGLGDTAMYLCATRDSSYQPQHFGDGTRLSIL.

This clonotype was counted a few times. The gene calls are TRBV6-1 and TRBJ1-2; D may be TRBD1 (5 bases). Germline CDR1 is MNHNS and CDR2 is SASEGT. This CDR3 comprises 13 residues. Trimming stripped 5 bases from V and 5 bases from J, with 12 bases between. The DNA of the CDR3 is TGTGCCAGCAGTCCCGGGGCCTTTTATGGCTACACCTTC. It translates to CASSPGAFYGYTF.

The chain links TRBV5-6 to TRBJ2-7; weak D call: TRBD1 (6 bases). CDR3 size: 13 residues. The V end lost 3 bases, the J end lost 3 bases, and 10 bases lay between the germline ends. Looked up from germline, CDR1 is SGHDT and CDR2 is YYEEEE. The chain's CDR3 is CASSSAQGYEQYF. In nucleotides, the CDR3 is TGTGCCAGCAGCTCAGCACAGGGCTACGAGCAGTACTTC.

The CDR3 protein is CASSNTGQGFYEQYV. The CDR3 nucleotides read TGTGCCAGCAGCAACACGGGACAGGGGTTCTACGAGCAGTACGTC. The chain employs TRBV7-8 and TRBJ2-7, with TRBD1 identical over 10 bases. The germline gives CDR1 SGHVS, CDR2 FQNEAQ. The CDR3 is 15 residues long. With V trimmed by 5 bases and J by 3 bases, 7 bases remained unmatched.

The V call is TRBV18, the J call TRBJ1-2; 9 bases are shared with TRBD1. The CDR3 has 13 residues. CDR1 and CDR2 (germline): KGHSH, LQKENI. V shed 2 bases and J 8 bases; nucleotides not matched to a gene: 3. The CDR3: CASSPRDREGYTF. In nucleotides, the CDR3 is TGTGCCAGCTCACCAAGGGACAGGGAAGGCTACACCTTC.

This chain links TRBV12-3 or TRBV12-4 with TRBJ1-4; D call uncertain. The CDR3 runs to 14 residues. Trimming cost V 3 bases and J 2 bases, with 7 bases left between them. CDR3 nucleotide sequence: TGTGCCAGCAGTTTTACGGATACTAATGAAAAACTGTTTTTT. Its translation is CASSFTDTNEKLFF.

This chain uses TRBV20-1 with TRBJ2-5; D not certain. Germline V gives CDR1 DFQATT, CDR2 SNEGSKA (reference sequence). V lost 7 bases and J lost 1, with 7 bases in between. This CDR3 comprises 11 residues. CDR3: CSVHFQETQYF. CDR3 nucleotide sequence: TGCAGTGTTCACTTCCAAGAGACCCAGTACTTC.

As DNA, the CDR3 is TGCAGCGTCGCCGGGACAGCTGGAAACACCATATATTTT. Its protein product is CSVAGTAGNTIYF. This chain joins TRBV29-1 and TRBJ1-3, with TRBD1 identical over 7 bases. The CDR3 totals 13 residues. CDR1 is SQVTM, CDR2 ANQGSEA, per germline. V gave up 6 bases and J gave up 2 bases; unmatched junction bases: 4.

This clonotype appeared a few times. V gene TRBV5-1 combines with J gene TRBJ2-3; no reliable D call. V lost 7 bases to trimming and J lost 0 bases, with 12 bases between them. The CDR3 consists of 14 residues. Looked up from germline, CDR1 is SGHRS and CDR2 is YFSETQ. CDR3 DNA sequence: TGCGCCAGCGCAGACTCAGCTAGCACAGATACGCAGTATTTT. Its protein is CASADSASTDTQYF.